The clone carrying this TCR beta chain showed up just once. Using immunoSEQ multiplex PCR, the repertoire was profiled, and TCRdb retains in-frame clones only, with some absent. This sample has roughly 2,300,000 clones, with approximately 90% found just once. CDR1 and CDR2 from the germline V gene are MGHRA and YSYEKL. Trimming took 4 bases from V and 4 from J; bases not matched to a gene: 5. The CDR3 is 16 amino acids. The data derive from a study of shared clonotypes between healthy human individuals. Sequenced input: naive CD4+ T cells from PBMCs. Subset indicated: CD45RA+ positively selected. This TCR was sampled from a young man in good health. Some clones in this sample may be carry-over from other donors' samples. The V and J genes are TRBV4-1 and TRBJ2-3; 13 bases match TRBD2. The CDR3 nucleotides are TGCGCCAGCAGCCCAGGGGGACTAGCGGGACCAGATACGCAGTATTTT. Protein product: CASSPGGLAGPDTQYF.